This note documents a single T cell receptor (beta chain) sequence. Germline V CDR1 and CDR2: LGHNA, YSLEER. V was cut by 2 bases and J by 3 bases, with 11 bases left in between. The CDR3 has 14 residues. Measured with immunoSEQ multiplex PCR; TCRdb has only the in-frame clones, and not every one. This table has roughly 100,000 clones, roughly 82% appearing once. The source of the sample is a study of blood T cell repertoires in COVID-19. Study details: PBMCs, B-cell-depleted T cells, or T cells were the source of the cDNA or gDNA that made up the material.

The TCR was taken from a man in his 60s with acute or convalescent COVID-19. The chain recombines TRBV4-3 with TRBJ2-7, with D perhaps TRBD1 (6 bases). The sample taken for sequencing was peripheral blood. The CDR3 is CASSQHRVNYEQYF. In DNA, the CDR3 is TGCGCCAGCAGCCAACACAGGGTTAACTACGAGCAGTACTTC.